What follows describes a single T cell receptor (beta chain). The data originate from a study of T cell changes during pregnancy in multiple sclerosis. The repertoire was sequenced with immunoSEQ multiplex PCR; TCRdb's copy has only in-frame clones and lacks some. The top ten hold about 1.5% of the sample, which has tens of thousands of clones, about 90% seen once. The V end was cut by 6 bases, the J end by 3 bases, with 9 bases between. Per germline, CDR1 ENHRY and CDR2 SYGVKD. The CDR3 totals 13 residues. The gene calls are TRBV10-3 and TRBJ1-3; D is unclear. Material: peripheral blood, obtained before pregnancy. The sequence was obtained from a female donor with multiple sclerosis, enrolled in a pregnancy study. The CDR3 protein is CAIRKVSGNTIYF. In DNA, the CDR3 is TGTGCCATCAGGAAAGTGAGTGGAAACACCATATATTTT.